Shown below are 27 T cell receptor beta chains from a single sample sequenced in a study of type 1 regulatory T cells. MiXCR was run by TCRdb on the reads, yielding one entry per CDR3 protein. Of tens of thousands of distinct CDR3 sequences listed, around 49% were seen once; the top ten hold around 2.1%. These TCRs' antigens remain unknown. Sequenced: cultured non-Tr1 T cells, either the whole culture or a sorted T cell fraction (not recorded which). All receptors come from a human donor in good health.

V gene TRBV24-1 combines with J gene TRBJ1-2; 8 bases are a match to TRBD1. Germline loops: CDR1 KGHDR, CDR2 SFDVKD. V shed 9 bases and J 7 bases; nucleotides not matched to a gene: 3. This CDR3 is 11 amino acids long. DNA for the CDR3: TGTGCCACCCAGGGGGCTGGTGGCTACACCTTC. Protein: CATQGAGGYTF.

The V call is TRBV11-3, the J call TRBJ2-5; D remains unclear. Trimming left V 2 bases short and J 4 bases short, with 11 bases between. Looked up from germline, CDR1 is SGHNT and CDR2 is YENEEA. The CDR3 consists of 14 residues. Here the CDR3 DNA reads TGTGCCAGCAGCTTAAATAGAGCTTCAGAGACCCAGTACTTC. Encoded protein: CASSLNRASETQYF.

This rearrangement joins TRBV7-8 to TRBJ1-1, with a possible D match to TRBD1 (5 bases). CDR1 is SGHVS, CDR2 FQNEAQ, per germline. V shed 3 bases and J shed 5 bases, with 13 bases lying between them. The CDR3 is 14 amino acids. The CDR3 DNA sequence: TGTGCCAGCAGCTTCGGTCAGGGTTGGACTGAAGCTTTCTTT. It yields the protein CASSFGQGWTEAFF.

This clonotype was detected once. This chain connects TRBV29-1 to TRBJ2-1, with D maybe TRBD1 (5 bases). The germline V and J ends were trimmed by 3 bases and 8 bases, with 23 bases remaining between them. CDR3 length: 16 residues. Per the germline V gene, CDR1 is SQVTM and CDR2 is ANQGSEA. The chain's CDR3 is CSVDFLDKGRGDEQFF. CDR3 nucleotides: TGCAGCGTTGATTTCCTGGACAAGGGGCGCGGCGATGAGCAGTTCTTC.

This sequence joins TRBV7-9 and TRBJ1-6, with D hard to call. Germline V lookup: CDR1 SEHNR, CDR2 FQNEAQ (reference sequence). Trimming took off 5 bases at V and 4 bases at J, with 9 bases between the two ends. The CDR3 covers 14 residues. CDR3 loop: CASSHTEYNSPLHF. CDR3 bases: TGTGCCAGCAGCCACACAGAGTATAATTCACCCCTCCACTTT.

This sequence joins TRBV18 and TRBJ2-5; no clear D. Trimming removed 0 bases at V and 6 bases at J, with 8 bases between. The CDR3 consists of 13 residues. Germline CDR1 is KGHSH and CDR2 is LQKENI. DNA of the CDR3: TGTGCCAGCTCACCACCTCTCGGCCAGACCCAGTACTTC. Translation: CASSPPLGQTQYF.

There are a few counts of this clonotype. The chain combines TRBV5-5 with TRBJ1-3, with D possibly being TRBD1 (5 bases). CDR1 and CDR2 (germline): SGHKS, YYEKEE (reference sequence). CDR3 size: 15 residues. V was clipped by 0 bases and J by 1 base, with 8 bases between them. CDR3 coding DNA: TGTGCCAGCAGCTTGGATTCAGGGTCTGGAAACACCATATATTTT. Its protein product is CASSLDSGSGNTIYF.

The CDR3 bases are TGCGCCAGCAGCTGGGGGACCACCGGGGAGCTGTTTTTT. Translated, it gives CASSWGTTGELFF. The chain combines TRBV5-1 with TRBJ2-2; D is possibly TRBD1 or TRBD2 (5 bases each). V lost 3 bases and J 4 bases, leaving 7 bases between the germline ends. The CDR3 totals 13 residues. The germline V gene has CDR1 SGHRS and CDR2 YFSETQ.

For this clonotype: A much larger clone is a single base away; this may be a read error. The V gene is TRBV6-2 or TRBV6-3, the J gene TRBJ1-2, with 9 positions matching TRBD1. Germline CDR1 and CDR2: MNHEY and SVGEGT. The length of the CDR3 is 14 residues. The CDR3: CASRGTGRGYGYAF. For the CDR3, the DNA is TGTGCCAGCAGAGGGACAGGGAGAGGCTATGGCTACGCCTTC.

This sequence joins TRBV2 and TRBJ2-2, with D tentatively TRBD1 or TRBD2 (5 bases each). V was cut by 8 bases and J by 6 bases, with 16 bases left in between. This CDR3 region has 14 residues. Germline CDR1 and CDR2: SNHLY and FYNNEI. CDR3: CASRGLVAAGELFF. CDR3 DNA sequence: TGTGCCAGCCGGGGCTTGGTGGCGGCCGGGGAGCTGTTTTTT.

This clonotype turned up a few times. This rearrangement joins TRBV30 to TRBJ2-3, with 11 bases that match TRBD2. The V gene end was trimmed by 1 base and the J gene end by 11 bases; junction bases not matched to a gene: 11. Germline V gives CDR1 GTSNPN, CDR2 SVGIG (reference sequence). The length of the CDR3 is 15 residues. CDR3 in DNA: TGTGCCTGGAGTGATGTAGCGGGGGGGCCGAAGATGCAGTATTTT. Its translation is CAWSDVAGGPKMQYF.

The chain has TRBV10-1 and TRBJ2-6; maybe TRBD2 (6 bases). The CDR3 has 16 amino acids. The V gene's germline CDR1 is WNHNN and CDR2 SYGVQD (reference sequence). With 6 bases removed from V and 0 bases from J, the gap between germline ends came to 12 bases. Written as DNA, the CDR3 is TGCGCCAGCAGGGTCCAGGGACTCTCTGGGGCCAACGTCCTGACTTTC. Its translation: CASRVQGLSGANVLTF.

The chain joins TRBV20-1 to TRBJ1-6; no firm D call. This CDR3 region has 13 residues. Germline V CDR1 and CDR2: DFQATT, SNEGSKA (reference sequence). The germline V and J ends were trimmed by 2 bases and 7 bases, with 9 bases remaining between them. The CDR3, as DNA: TGCAGTGCTAGAATAGGTGGAAATTCACCCCTCCACTTT. Translated, it gives CSARIGGNSPLHF.

The rearrangement links TRBV29-1 to TRBJ1-2; no firm D call. V lost 0 bases to trimming and J lost 6 bases, with 14 bases between them. This CDR3 comprises 14 residues. The V gene's germline CDR1 is SQVTM and CDR2 ANQGSEA. Here the CDR3 reads CSVEDIGLANGYTF. DNA for the CDR3: TGCAGCGTTGAAGACATCGGTTTGGCAAATGGCTACACCTTC.

The chain has TRBV20-1 and TRBJ2-2; D assignment may be TRBD1 or TRBD2 (6 bases each). V gave up 8 bases and J gave up 6 bases, with 19 bases separating them. The CDR3 runs to 14 residues. The germline V gene has CDR1 DFQATT and CDR2 SNEGSKA (reference sequence). CDR3 nucleotides: TGCAGTACTCCCCAAGCTGGGGGGCCCGGGGAGCTGTTTTTT. Its translation: CSTPQAGGPGELFF.

This clonotype was counted only a few times. The J gene is TRBJ2-1, the V gene TRBV5-1; 13 nucleotides align to TRBD2. The trim removed 4 bases at V and 2 bases at J, leaving 3 bases unmatched. This CDR3 comprises 16 residues. Germline CDR1 reads SGHRS; CDR2 reads YFSETQ. The CDR3 spells CASSRTSGGPYNEQFF. As DNA, the CDR3 is TGCGCCAGCAGCCGGACTAGCGGGGGACCCTACAATGAGCAGTTCTTC. The full variable domain, with the rest looked up from reference TRBV5-1 and TRBJ2-1, is KAGVTQTPRYLIKTRGQQVTLSCSPISGHRSVSWYQQTPGQGLQFLFEYFSETQRNKGNFPGRFSGRQFSNSRSEMNVSTLELGDSALYLCASSRTSGGPYNEQFFGPGTRLTVL.

This chain links TRBV7-9 with TRBJ2-7; D is perhaps TRBD2 (7 bases). CDR1 and CDR2 from the germline V gene are SEHNR and FQNEAQ (reference sequence). V lost 2 bases and J 2 bases, leaving 13 bases between the germline ends. The length of the CDR3 is 15 residues. The CDR3 sequence: CASSLRPGGAYEQYF. For the CDR3, the DNA is TGTGCCAGCAGCTTAAGGCCGGGGGGCGCCTACGAGCAGTACTTC.

CDR3 protein: CASSPQPAMTDTQYF. In DNA form, the CDR3 reads TGTGCCAGCAGCCCCCAACCGGCGATGACAGATACGCAGTATTTT. The V gene is TRBV7-2, the J gene TRBJ2-3; D is unclear. Germline CDR1 reads SGHTA; CDR2 reads FQGNSA. The V gene lost 5 bases and the J gene lost 3 bases, with 15 bases spanning the gap. The length of the CDR3 is 15 residues.

This clonotype came up a few times. The chain couples TRBV6-2 or TRBV6-3 to TRBJ2-2, with D possibly TRBD1 on 6 matching bases. Trimming took 10 bases from V and 1 from J, leaving 13 bases between them. Germline V CDR1 and CDR2: MNHEY, SVGEGT. This CDR3 comprises 14 residues. CDR3 sequence reads: CATQQGGNTGELFF. CDR3 coding DNA: TGTGCCACCCAACAGGGTGGGAACACCGGGGAGCTGTTTTTT.

This clonotype was seen a handful of times. Its ends do not fully match the called genes, so a read error is possible. The rearrangement uses TRBV7-7 and TRBJ2-1; D may be TRBD1 (6 bases). CDR1 and CDR2 (germline): SSHAT, FNYEAQ (reference sequence). CDR3 length: 13 amino acids. The CDR3 loop reads CASSLIEGGQQFF. Here the CDR3 DNA reads TGTGCTAGCAGCTTAATAGAAGGGGGTCAGCAGTTCTTC.

Note on this clonotype: The junction does not match germline at one end; this may be a read error. Here the CDR3 DNA reads TGTGCCGGTAGTATAAAGACAGGGGGCAGGGGCACTGAAGCTTTCTTT. Its translation is CAGSIKTGGRGTEAFF. The rearrangement uses TRBV19 and TRBJ1-1; 10 positions agree with TRBD1. Germline CDR1 and CDR2: LNHDA and SQIVND (reference sequence). The CDR3 has 16 amino acids. Drawing the rest from reference TRBV19 and TRBJ1-1, the complete variable domain is DGGITQSPKYLFRKEGQNVTLSCEQNLNHDAMYWYRQDPGQGLRLIYYSQIVNDFQKGDIAEGYSVSREKKESFPLTVTSAQKNPTAFYLCAGSIKTGGRGTEAFFGQGTRLTVV.

The chain recombines TRBV5-1 with TRBJ1-1, with D possibly matching TRBD1 (6 bases). Between the trimmed V and J ends, which lost 4 bases and 4 bases, there was a span of 17 bases. This CDR3 has 15 residues. The germline V gene has CDR1 SGHRS and CDR2 YFSETQ. CDR3 in amino acids: CASSRSLRGSTEAFF. CDR3 nucleotide sequence: TGCGCCAGCAGCCGGTCGCTTAGGGGGTCCACTGAAGCTTTCTTT. The variable domain in full, with the rest retrieved from reference TRBV5-1 and TRBJ1-1, is KAGVTQTPRYLIKTRGQQVTLSCSPISGHRSVSWYQQTPGQGLQFLFEYFSETQRNKGNFPGRFSGRQFSNSRSEMNVSTLELGDSALYLCASSRSLRGSTEAFFGQGTRLTVV.

This clonotype was recorded a few times. CDR3 protein: CASSDRDRGYGYTF. The CDR3 DNA sequence: TGTGCCAGTAGTGATCGGGACAGGGGCTATGGCTACACCTTC. V and J are TRBV19 and TRBJ1-2, with 10 bases fitting TRBD1. The CDR3 runs to 14 residues. Trimming took 5 bases from V and 4 from J; bases not matched to a gene: 4. Germline assignment: CDR1 LNHDA and CDR2 SQIVND (reference sequence).

J is TRBJ2-1 and V is TRBV11-2; 11 nucleotides agree with TRBD2. V trimming: 6 bases; J trimming: 3 bases; junction bases outside the gene matches: 16. Germline loops: CDR1 SGHAT, CDR2 FQNNGV. This CDR3 has 19 amino acids. The CDR3 region is CASRASQALAGGNYNEQFF. The CDR3 coding sequence is TGTGCCAGCAGAGCATCCCAGGCGCTAGCGGGGGGAAACTACAATGAGCAGTTCTTC.

V usage is TRBV4-2 and J usage is TRBJ1-6, with D tentatively TRBD1 (5 bases). The length of the CDR3 is 17 residues. Looked up from germline, CDR1 is LGHNA and CDR2 is YNFKEQ. The germline V and J ends were trimmed by 1 base and 5 bases, with 15 bases remaining between them. CDR3 nucleotides: TGTGCCAGCAGCCAAGCTTTGGGTGGGGCGGATAATTCACCCCTCCACTTT. Translation gives CASSQALGGADNSPLHF.

This rearrangement joins TRBV5-1 to TRBJ1-2; no firm D call. V gave up 0 bases and J gave up 2 bases, with 11 bases separating them. The CDR3 totals 15 residues. Germline assignment: CDR1 SGHRS and CDR2 YFSETQ. CDR3 in amino acids: CASSLGGSENYGYTF. CDR3 DNA sequence: TGCGCCAGCAGCTTGGGGGGATCGGAGAACTATGGCTACACCTTC.

The rearrangement joins TRBV29-1 to TRBJ2-1, with D possibly TRBD1 on 6 matching bases. Trimming removed 2 bases from V and 8 bases from J, with 10 bases in between. This CDR3 comprises 12 residues. The germline gives CDR1 SQVTM, CDR2 ANQGSEA. The CDR3 loop reads CSVELTGHEQFF. The DNA of the CDR3 is TGCAGCGTTGAATTGACAGGCCATGAGCAGTTCTTC.